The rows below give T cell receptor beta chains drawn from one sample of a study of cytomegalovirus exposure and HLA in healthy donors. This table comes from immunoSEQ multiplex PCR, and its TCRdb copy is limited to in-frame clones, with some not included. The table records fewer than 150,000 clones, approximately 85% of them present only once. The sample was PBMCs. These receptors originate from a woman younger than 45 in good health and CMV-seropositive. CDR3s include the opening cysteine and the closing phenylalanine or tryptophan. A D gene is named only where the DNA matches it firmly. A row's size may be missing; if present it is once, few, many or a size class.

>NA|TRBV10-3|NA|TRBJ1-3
CAISETAGNTIYF
TGTGCCATCAGTGAGACGGCTGGAAACACCATATATTTT
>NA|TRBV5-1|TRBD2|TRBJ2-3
CASSLEGGPDTQYF
TGCGCCAGCAGCTTGGAGGGAGGGCCAGATACGCAGTATTTT
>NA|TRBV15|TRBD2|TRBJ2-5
CATSRGLAGGIETQYF
TGTGCCACCAGCAGGGGACTAGCGGGAGGAATTGAGACCCAGTACTTC
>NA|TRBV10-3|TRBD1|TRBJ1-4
CAISESGGQAEKLFF
TGTGCCATCAGTGAGTCAGGGGGACAGGCTGAAAAACTGTTTTTT
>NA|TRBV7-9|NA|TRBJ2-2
CASSQQGQNTGELFF
TGTGCCAGCAGCCAGCAGGGGCAGAACACCGGGGAGCTGTTTTTT
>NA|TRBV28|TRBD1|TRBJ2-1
CASSLQGYNEQFF
TGTGCCAGCTCTTTACAGGGGTACAATGAGCAGTTCTTC
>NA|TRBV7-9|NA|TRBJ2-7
CASTGTYEQYF
TGTGCCAGCACAGGGACCTACGAGCAGTACTTC
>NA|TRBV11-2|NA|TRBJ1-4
CASSFQFWEKLFF
TGTGCCAGCAGCTTTCAGTTTTGGGAAAAACTGTTTTTT
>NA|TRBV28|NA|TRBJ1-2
CASTDSPNYGYTF
TGTGCCAGCACCGACAGTCCTAACTATGGCTACACCTTC
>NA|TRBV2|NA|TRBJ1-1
CASSDERVGTEAFF
TGTGCCAGCAGTGACGAGAGGGTAGGCACTGAAGCTTTCTTT
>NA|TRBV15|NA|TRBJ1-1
CATSRNERAFF
TGTGCCACCAGCAGGAACGAGAGGGCTTTCTTT
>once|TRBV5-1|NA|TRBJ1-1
CASSPQGRGVTEAFF
TGCGCCAGCAGCCCCCAGGGCAGGGGAGTCACTGAAGCTTTCTTT
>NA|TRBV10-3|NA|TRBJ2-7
CAISVNYEQYF
TGTGCCATCAGTGTTAATTACGAGCAGTACTTC
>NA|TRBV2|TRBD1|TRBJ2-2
CASSGGVSGTGGELFF
TGTGCCAGCAGTGGAGGGGTGTCGGGGACAGGCGGGGAGCTGTTTTTT
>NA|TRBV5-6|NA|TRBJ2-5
CASSSAAGPAQYF
TGTGCCAGCAGTAGTGCGGCAGGGCCAGCCCAGTACTTC
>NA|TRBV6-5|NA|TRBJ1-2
CASSYSATATAVGTF
TGTGCCAGCAGTTACTCAGCGACAGCTACGGCGGTCGGCACCTTC
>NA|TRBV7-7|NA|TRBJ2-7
CASSLVPRDEQYF
TGTGCTAGCAGCTTAGTCCCAAGAGACGAGCAGTACTTC
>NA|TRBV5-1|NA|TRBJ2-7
CASSPGGSRSYEQYF
TGCGCCAGCAGTCCCGGTGGGAGTCGCTCCTACGAGCAGTACTTC
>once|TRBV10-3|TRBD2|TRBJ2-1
CAISSGGGDEQFF
TGTGCCATATCTAGCGGGGGGGGCGATGAGCAGTTCTTC
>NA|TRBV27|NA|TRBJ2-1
CASSSGQSSSYNEQFF
TGTGCCAGCAGTTCCGGACAGTCTAGCTCCTACAATGAGCAGTTCTTC
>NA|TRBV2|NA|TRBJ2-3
CASSRFGTGTDTQYF
TGTGCCAGCAGTCGTTTCGGGACTGGCACAGATACGCAGTATTTT
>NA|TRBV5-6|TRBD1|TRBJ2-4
CASSPPGQINIQYF
TGTGCCAGCAGCCCACCGGGACAGATAAACATTCAGTACTTC
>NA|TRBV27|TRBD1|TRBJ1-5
CASTPWGQRTRSNQPQHF
TGTGCCAGCACTCCCTGGGGACAGAGGACCCGAAGCAATCAGCCCCAGCATTTT
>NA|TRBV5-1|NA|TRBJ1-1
CASRTDSLSQAFF
TGCGCCAGCAGAACGGACAGTCTCAGTCAAGCTTTCTTT
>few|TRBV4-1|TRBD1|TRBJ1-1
CASSLSPGTGKGATEAFF
TGCGCCAGCAGCCTGTCTCCCGGGACAGGGAAGGGGGCCACTGAAGCTTTCTTT
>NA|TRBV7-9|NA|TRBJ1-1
CASSLEGDTEAFF
TGTGCCAGCAGCTTAGAGGGGGACACTGAAGCTTTCTTT
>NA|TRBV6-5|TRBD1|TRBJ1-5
CASSPTGVSDQPQHF
TGTGCCAGCAGCCCCACAGGGGTTTCAGATCAGCCCCAGCATTTT
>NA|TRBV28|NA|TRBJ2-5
CASRLGGETQYF
TGTGCCAGCAGACTGGGCGGGGAGACCCAGTACTTC
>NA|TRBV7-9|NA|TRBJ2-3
CSSSSAGGQGIDTQYF
TGTTCCAGCAGCTCGGCGGGGGGACAGGGCATAGATACGCAGTATTTT
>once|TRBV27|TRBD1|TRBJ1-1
CASSSLRQGGLGTEAFF
TGTGCCAGCAGTTCCCTTCGACAGGGGGGCTTGGGCACTGAAGCTTTCTTT
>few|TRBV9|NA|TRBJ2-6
CASSVGSSGANVLTF
TGTGCCAGCAGCGTAGGCAGCTCTGGGGCCAACGTCCTGACTTTC
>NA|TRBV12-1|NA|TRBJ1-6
CASRSSGGDSPLHF
TGTGCCAGCAGGTCTTCAGGGGGTGATTCACCCCTCCACTTT